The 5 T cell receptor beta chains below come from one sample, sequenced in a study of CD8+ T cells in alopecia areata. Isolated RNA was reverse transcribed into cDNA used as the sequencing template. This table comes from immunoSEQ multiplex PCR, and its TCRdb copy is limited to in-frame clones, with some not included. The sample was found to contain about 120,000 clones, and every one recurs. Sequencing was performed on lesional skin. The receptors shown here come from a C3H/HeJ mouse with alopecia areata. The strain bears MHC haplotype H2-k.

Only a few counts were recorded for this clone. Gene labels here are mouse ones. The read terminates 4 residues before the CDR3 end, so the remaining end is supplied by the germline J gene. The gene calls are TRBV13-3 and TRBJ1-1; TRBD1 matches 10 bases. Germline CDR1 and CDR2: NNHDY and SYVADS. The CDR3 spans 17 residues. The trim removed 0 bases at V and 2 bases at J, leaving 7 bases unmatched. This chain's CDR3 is CASSDDRDRGGNTEVFF. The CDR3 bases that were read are TGTGCCAGCAGTGATGACCGGGACAGGGGAGGCAACACA.

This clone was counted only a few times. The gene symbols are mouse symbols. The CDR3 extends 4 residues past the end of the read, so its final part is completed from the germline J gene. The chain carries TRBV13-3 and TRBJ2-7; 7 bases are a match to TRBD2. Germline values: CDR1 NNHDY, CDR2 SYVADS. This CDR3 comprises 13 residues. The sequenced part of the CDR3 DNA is TGTGCCAGCAGCCTCACTGGGGAGTAT. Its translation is CASSLTGEY. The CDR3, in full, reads CASSLTGEYEQYF.

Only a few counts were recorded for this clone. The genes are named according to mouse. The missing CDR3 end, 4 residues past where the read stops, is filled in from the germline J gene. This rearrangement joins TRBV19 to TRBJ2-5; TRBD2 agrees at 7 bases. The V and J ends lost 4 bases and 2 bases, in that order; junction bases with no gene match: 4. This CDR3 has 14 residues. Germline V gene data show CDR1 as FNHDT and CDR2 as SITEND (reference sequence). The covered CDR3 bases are TGTGCCAGCAGTCCCGGACTGGTCCAAGAC. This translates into CASSPGLVQD. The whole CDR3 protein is CASSPGLVQDTQYF.

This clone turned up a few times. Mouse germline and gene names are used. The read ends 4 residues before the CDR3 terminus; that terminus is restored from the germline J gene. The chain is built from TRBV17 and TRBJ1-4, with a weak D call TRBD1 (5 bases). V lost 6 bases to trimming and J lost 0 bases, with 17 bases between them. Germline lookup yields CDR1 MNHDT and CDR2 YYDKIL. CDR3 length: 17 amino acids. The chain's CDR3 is CASSPGQGEISNERLFF. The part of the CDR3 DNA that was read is TGTGCTAGCAGCCCCGGCCAGGGCGAAATTTCCAACGAA.

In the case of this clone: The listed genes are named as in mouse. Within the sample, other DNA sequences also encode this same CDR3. The CDR3 reads CASSDPGLGGTSAETLYF. The CDR3 bases that were read are TGTGCCAGCAGTGATCCCGGACTGGGCGGAACTAGTGCAGAA. The chain carries TRBV13-3 and TRBJ2-3, with 8 bases identical to TRBD2. The sequenced fragment ends 4 residues before the CDR3 boundary, so the rest is inferred from the germline J gene. CDR3 length: 18 residues. Germline V gives CDR1 NNHDY, CDR2 SYVADS. V lost 1 base and J lost 0; bases outside the gene matches: 10.